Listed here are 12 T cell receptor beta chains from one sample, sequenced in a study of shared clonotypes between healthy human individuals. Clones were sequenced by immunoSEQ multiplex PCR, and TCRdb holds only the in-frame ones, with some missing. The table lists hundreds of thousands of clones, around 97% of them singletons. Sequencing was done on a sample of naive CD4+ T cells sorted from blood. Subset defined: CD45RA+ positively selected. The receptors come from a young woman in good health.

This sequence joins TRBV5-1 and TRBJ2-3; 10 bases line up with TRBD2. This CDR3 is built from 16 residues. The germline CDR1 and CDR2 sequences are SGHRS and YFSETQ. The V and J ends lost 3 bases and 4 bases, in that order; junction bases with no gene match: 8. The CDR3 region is CASSSPSGSISDTQYF. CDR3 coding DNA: TGCGCCAGCAGCTCGCCTAGCGGGAGTATCTCAGATACGCAGTATTTT.

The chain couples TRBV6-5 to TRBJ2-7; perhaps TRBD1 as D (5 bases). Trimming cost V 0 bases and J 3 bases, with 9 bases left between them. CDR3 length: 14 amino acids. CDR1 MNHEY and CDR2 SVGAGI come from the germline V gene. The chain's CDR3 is CASSYSAGLYEQYF. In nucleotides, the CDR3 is TGTGCCAGCAGTTACTCGGCAGGGCTCTACGAGCAGTACTTC.

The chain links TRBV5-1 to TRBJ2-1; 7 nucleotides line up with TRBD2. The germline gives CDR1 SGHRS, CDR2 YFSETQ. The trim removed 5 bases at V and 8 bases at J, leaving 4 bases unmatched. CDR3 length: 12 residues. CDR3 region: CASRASGDEQFF. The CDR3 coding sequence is TGCGCCAGCAGGGCGAGCGGGGATGAGCAGTTCTTC.

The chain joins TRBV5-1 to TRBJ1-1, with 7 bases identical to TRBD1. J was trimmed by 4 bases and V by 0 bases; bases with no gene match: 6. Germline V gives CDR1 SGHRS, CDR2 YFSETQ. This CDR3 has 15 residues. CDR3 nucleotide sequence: TGCGCCAGCAGCTTGGATACAGGGGCTGTCACTGAAGCTTTCTTT. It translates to CASSLDTGAVTEAFF.

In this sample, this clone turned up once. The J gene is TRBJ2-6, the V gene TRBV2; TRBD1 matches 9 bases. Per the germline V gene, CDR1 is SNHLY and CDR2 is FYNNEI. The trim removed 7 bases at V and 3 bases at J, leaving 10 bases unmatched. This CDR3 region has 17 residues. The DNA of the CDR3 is TGTGCCAGCAACGCGGGACAGGGTTTTGGTGGGGCCAACGTCCTGACTTTC. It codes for CASNAGQGFGGANVLTF.

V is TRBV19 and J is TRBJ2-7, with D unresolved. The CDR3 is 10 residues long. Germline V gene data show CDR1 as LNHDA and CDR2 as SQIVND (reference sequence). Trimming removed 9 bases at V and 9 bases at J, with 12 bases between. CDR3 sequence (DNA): TGTGCCAGGGCCTGTTCAACGCAGTACTTC. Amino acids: CARACSTQYF.

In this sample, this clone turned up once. The CDR3: CAWRQGSTDTQYF. The CDR3 DNA sequence: TGTGCCTGGAGGCAGGGGAGTACAGATACGCAGTATTTT. V usage is TRBV30 and J usage is TRBJ2-3, with D possibly being TRBD1 (6 bases). CDR3 length: 13 amino acids. Germline V CDR1 and CDR2: GTSNPN, SVGIG (reference sequence). Trimming took off 3 bases at V and 3 bases at J, with 10 bases between the two ends.

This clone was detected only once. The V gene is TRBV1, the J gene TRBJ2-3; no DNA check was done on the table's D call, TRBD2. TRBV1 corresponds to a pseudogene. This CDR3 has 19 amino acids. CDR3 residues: CTSSQDTREGRYSTDTQYF. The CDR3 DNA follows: TGCACCAGCAGCCAAGATACGCGGGAGGGCCGATATAGCACAGATACGCAGTATTTT.

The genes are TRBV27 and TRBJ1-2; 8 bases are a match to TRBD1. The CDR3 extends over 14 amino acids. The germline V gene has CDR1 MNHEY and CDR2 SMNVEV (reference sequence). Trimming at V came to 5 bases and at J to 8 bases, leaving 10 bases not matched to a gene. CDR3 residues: CASSPLGQGLGYTF. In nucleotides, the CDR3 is TGTGCCAGCAGTCCCCTCGGACAGGGTCTCGGCTACACCTTC.

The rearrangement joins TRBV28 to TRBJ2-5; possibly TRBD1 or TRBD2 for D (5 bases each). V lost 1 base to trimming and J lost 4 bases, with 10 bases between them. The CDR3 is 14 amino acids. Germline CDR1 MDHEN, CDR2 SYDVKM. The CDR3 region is CASSLSGPGETQYF. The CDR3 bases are TGTGCCAGCAGTTTATCGGGGCCCGGAGAGACCCAGTACTTC.

In DNA, the CDR3 is TGCGCCAGCAGCTTGGTTTCTAGCGGCCAAGAGACCCAGTACTTC. Protein sequence: CASSLVSSGQETQYF. The chain recombines TRBV5-1 with TRBJ2-5, with 7 bases aligning to TRBD2. J was trimmed by 1 base and V by 0 bases; bases with no gene match: 3. The CDR3 consists of 15 residues. Germline CDR1 is SGHRS and CDR2 is YFSETQ.

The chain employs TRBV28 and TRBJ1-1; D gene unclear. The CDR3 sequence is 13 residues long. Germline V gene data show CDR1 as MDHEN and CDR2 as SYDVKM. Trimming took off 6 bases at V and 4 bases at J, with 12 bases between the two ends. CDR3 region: CASSPRRATEAFF. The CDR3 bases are TGTGCCAGCAGCCCCCGGCGGGCCACTGAAGCTTTCTTT.